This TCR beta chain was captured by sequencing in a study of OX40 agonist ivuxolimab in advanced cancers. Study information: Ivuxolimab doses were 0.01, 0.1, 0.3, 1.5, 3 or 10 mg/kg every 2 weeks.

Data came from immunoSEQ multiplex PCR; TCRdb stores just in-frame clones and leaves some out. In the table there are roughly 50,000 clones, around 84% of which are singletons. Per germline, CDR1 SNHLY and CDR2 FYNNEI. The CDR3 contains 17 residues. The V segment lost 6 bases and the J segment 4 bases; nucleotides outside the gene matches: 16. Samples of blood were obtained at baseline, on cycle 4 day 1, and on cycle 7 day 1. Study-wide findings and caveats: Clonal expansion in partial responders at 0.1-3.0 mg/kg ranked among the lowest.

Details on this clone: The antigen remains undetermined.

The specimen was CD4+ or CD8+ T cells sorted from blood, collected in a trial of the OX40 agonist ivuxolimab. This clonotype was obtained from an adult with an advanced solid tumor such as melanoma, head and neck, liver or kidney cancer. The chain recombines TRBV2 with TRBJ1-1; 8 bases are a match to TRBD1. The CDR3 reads CASSTRGPEVSGTEAFF. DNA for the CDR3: TGTGCCAGCAGCACCAGGGGGCCAGAAGTAAGCGGCACTGAAGCTTTCTTT.